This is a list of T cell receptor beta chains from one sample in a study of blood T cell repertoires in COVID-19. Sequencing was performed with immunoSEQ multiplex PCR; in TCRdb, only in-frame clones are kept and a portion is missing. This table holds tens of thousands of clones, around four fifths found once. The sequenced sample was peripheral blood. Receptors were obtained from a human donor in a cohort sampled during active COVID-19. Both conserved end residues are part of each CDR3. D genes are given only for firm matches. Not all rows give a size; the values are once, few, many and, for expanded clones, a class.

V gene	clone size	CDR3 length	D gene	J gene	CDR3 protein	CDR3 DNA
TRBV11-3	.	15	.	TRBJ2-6	CASSSSRTGANVLTF	TGTGCCAGCAGCTCTAGTCGAACTGGGGCCAACGTCCTGACTTTC
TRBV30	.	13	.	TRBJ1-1	CACDLTLNTEAFF	TGTGCCTGTGATCTAACGCTGAACACTGAAGCTTTCTTT
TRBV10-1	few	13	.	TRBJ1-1	CASQDRLNTEAFF	TGCGCCAGCCAGGACAGATTGAACACTGAAGCTTTCTTT
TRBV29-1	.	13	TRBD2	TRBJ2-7	CSVETGGGYEQYF	TGCAGCGTAGAAACGGGAGGGGGATACGAGCAGTACTTC
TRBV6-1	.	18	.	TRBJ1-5	CASSDRRGTDRSNQPQHF	TGTGCCAGCAGTGACCGCCGGGGTACGGACCGGAGCAATCAGCCCCAGCATTTT
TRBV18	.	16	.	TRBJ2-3	CASSAGQGGETDTQYF	TGTGCCAGCTCAGCAGGACAGGGAGGGGAGACAGATACGCAGTATTTT
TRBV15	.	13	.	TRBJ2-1	CATSRDPVNEQFF	TGTGCCACCAGCAGAGATCCTGTTAATGAGCAGTTCTTC
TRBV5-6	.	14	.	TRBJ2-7	CASSYQGYGYEQYF	TGTGCCAGCAGTTACCAGGGGTACGGTTACGAGCAGTACTTC
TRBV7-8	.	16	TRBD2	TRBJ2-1	CASSSRLAGVSNEQFF	TGTGCCAGCAGCTCCAGACTAGCGGGAGTGAGCAATGAGCAGTTCTTC
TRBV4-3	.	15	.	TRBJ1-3	CASSLDRSSGNTIYF	TGCGCCAGCAGCCTCGACCGGAGCTCTGGAAACACCATATATTTT
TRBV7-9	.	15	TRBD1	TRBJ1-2	CASSSPDRGRDGYTF	TGTGCCAGCAGCTCTCCCGACAGGGGGCGGGATGGCTACACCTTC
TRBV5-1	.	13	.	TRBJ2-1	CASSLVSNDEQFF	TGCGCCAGCAGCTTGGTTAGTAACGATGAGCAGTTCTTC
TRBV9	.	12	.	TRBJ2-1	CASSREVGEQFF	TGTGCCAGCAGTAGAGAGGTGGGTGAGCAGTTCTTC
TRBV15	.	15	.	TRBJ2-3	CATSGAGYTPDTQYF	TGTGCCACCAGTGGGGCAGGGTACACCCCAGATACGCAGTATTTT
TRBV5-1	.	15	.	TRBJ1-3	CASSLVSDSGNTIYF	TGCGCCAGCAGCTTGGTATCAGACTCTGGAAACACCATATATTTT
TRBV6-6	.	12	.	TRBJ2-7	CASSRTPYEQYF	TGTGCCAGCAGTCGAACTCCCTACGAGCAGTACTTC
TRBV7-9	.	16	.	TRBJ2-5	CASSLGAAGALETQYF	TGTGCCAGCAGCTTAGGGGCTGCAGGGGCGTTAGAGACCCAGTACTTC
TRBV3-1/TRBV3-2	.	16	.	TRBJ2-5	CASSQVYTTVEETQYF	TGTGCCAGCAGCCAAGTTTATACGACAGTGGAAGAGACCCAGTACTTC
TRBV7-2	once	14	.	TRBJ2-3	CASSSGLPTDTQYF	TGTGCCAGCAGCTCGGGACTGCCCACAGATACGCAGTATTTT
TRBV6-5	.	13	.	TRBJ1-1	CATHRDVNTEAFF	TGTGCCACCCACAGGGACGTGAACACTGAAGCTTTCTTT
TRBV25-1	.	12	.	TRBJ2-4	CASSGDKNIQYF	TGTGCCAGCTCGGGGGACAAAAACATTCAGTACTTC